This record covers a single TCR beta chain. The CDR3 has 11 amino acids. Germline assignment: CDR1 SGDLS and CDR2 YYNGEE. V was shortened by 2 bases and J by 9 bases, with 6 bases between the two germline ends. The data were taken from a study of blood T cell repertoires in COVID-19. Two consecutive negative NP/OP PCR tests, clearance, or resolved symptoms defined Cohort 3 recovery. TCRdb's copy holds only in-frame clones and misses some; the assay was immunoSEQ multiplex PCR. The data contain hundreds of thousands of clones, over 75% of them singletons. This clonotype was obtained from a woman aged 40 to 50 who had recovered from COVID-19. V gene TRBV9 combines with J gene TRBJ2-1, with D possibly TRBD2 on 6 matching bases. The sequenced sample consisted of PBMCs or T cells enriched from blood (not recorded which). The CDR3 DNA reads TGTGCCAGCAGCGTTAGCGGTGAGCAGTTCTTC. This codes for CASSVSGEQFF.